The entry below describes one T cell receptor (beta chain). This sample was taken from a study of synovial regulatory T cells in juvenile arthritis. Generated by immunoSEQ multiplex PCR, the TCRdb table keeps only in-frame clones and is missing some. The table lists roughly 10,000 clones. Sequenced sample: Treg cells from blood. Subset reported: remaining (HLA-DR-negative) circulating blood Treg cells. This TCR was sampled from a donor aged 2-30 years with juvenile idiopathic arthritis.

CDR3: CASSQDYGARQYF. The J gene is TRBJ2-7, the V gene TRBV4-1; TCRdb's D call, TRBD2, is unchecked because there is no DNA. The CDR3 is made up of 13 amino acids. DNA was not recorded. Germline assignment: CDR1 MGHRA and CDR2 YSYEKL.